The 2 T cell receptor beta chains below all came from one sample that was sequenced in a study of regulatory T cells in long-lasting Graves disease. Library construction for TCR beta used iRepertoire HTBI primers and Arm-PCR of CDR3 regions. TCRdb fed the multiplex PCR reads into MiXCR, producing one record per CDR3 protein. The table records hundreds of thousands of distinct CDR3 sequences, about 22% of them present only once. Time point described: persistent/refractory GD, antithyroid drugs over 5 years with positive TRAb. From PBMCs, RNA was extracted and then used to make the TCR library. Specimen: peripheral blood mononuclear cells (PBMCs), collected when the disease was refractory, from a patient treated with antithyroid drugs. The receptors here all came from a female donor with Graves disease.

The CDR3 is CASSPLVRDRRTYEQYF. The CDR3 region has the DNA TGTGCCAGCAGCCCCCTTGTTCGGGACAGAAGAACCTACGAGCAGTACTTC. This chain connects TRBV7-2 to TRBJ2-7; TRBD1 matches at 7 bases. This CDR3 comprises 17 residues. In germline, CDR1 is SGHTA, CDR2 FQGNSA. V was pared by 5 bases and J by 2 bases, with 15 bases of the junction left unmatched.

This clonotype occurred a few times. V and J are TRBV5-4 and TRBJ2-7, with D possibly TRBD1 on 6 matching bases. The germline V gene has CDR1 SGHNT and CDR2 YYREEE (reference sequence). Trimming took 2 bases from V and 1 from J, leaving 19 bases between them. The CDR3 length is 17 residues. The CDR3 DNA is TGTGCCAGCAGCTTAACGGCGTCCCGGGACACTTCCTACGAGCAGTACTTC. This sequence encodes CASSLTASRDTSYEQYF.